Included here is one TCR beta chain sequence, with context. Its specificity is not known. V lost 2 bases and J lost 3, with 4 bases in between. Germline values: CDR1 KGHSH, CDR2 LQKENI. The CDR3 length is 12 residues. The sample originates from a study of immune evolution from preneoplasia to lung adenocarcinoma. Study at large: HLA loss of heterozygosity: about 7% AIS, less than 18% MIA, roughly 30% ADC, none AAH.

Clones were sequenced by immunoSEQ multiplex PCR, and TCRdb holds only the in-frame ones, with some missing. Altogether 14,000 or so clones are present, around 86% being singletons, with the ten largest covering approximately 2.8%. Broader study findings: Normal lung had the highest top T cell clone frequencies.

The V call is TRBV18, the J call TRBJ2-5; D not certain. The sample consisted of FFPE lung adenocarcinoma in situ tissue. The origin of this receptor is a donor at least 70 years old with lung adenocarcinoma. CDR3 region: CASSPWEETQYF. In nucleotides, the CDR3 is TGTGCCAGCTCACCATGGGAAGAGACCCAGTACTTC.